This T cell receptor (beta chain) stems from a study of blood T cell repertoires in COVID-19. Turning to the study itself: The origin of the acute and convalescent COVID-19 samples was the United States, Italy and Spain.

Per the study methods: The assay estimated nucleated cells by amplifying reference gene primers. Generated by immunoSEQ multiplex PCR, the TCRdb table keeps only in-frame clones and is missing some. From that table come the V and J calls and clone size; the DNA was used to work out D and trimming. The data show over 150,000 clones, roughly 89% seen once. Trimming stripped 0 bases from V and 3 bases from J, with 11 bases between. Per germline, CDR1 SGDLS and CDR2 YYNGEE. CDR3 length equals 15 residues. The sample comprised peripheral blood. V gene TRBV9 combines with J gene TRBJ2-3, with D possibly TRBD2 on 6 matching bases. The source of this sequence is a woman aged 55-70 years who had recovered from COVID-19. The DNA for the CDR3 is TGTGCCAGCAGCGTAGCCGGAGGGCTTACAGATACGCAGTATTTT. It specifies CASSVAGGLTDTQYF.